The source of this T cell receptor (beta chain) is a study of CD8 T cells in Susac syndrome. The germline gives CDR1 SQVTM, CDR2 ANQGSEA. V gave up 4 bases and J gave up 5 bases, with 6 bases separating them. The CDR3 contains 11 residues. This clonotype is a singleton in its sample. RNA, at roughly 0.45 to 1 ug, was reverse transcribed with random hexamers. TCRdb itself ran the immunoSEQ multiplex PCR reads through MiXCR, one entry per CDR3 protein. The sample lists 200,000 to 250,000 distinct CDR3 sequences, roughly 92% occurring once. The chain combines TRBV29-1 with TRBJ2-1; D not resolved. Sequenced input: CD8+ T cells from PBMCs. The clonotype was recovered from a human donor with multiple sclerosis. The CDR3 sequence: CSVGLNNEQFF. The DNA of the CDR3 is TGCAGCGTTGGACTTAACAATGAGCAGTTCTTC.